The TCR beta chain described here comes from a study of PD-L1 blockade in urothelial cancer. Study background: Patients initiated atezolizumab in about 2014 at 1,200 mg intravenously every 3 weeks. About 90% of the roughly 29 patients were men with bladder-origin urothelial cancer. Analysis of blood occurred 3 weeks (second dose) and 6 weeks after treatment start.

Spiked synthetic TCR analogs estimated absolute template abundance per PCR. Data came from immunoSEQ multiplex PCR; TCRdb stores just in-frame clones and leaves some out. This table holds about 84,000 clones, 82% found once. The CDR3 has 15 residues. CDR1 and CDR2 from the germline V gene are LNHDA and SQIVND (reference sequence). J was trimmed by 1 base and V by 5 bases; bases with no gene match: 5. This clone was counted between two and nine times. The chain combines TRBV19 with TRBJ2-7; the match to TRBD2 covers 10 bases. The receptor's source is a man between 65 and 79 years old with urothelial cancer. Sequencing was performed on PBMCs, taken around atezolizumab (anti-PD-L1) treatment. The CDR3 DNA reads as TGTGCCAGTAGTGTCGCTAGCGGGAGTTCCTACGAGCAGTACTTC. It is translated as CASSVASGSSYEQYF.